This TCR beta chain was sequenced during a study of blood T cell repertoires in COVID-19 (TCRdb year 2020). A note on the overall study: The collaborator samples originated in the United States, Italy and Spain and spanned the acute and convalescent phases of COVID-19. The material from the prospective study consisted of cDNA or gDNA derived from T cells, B-cell-depleted T cells, or PBMCs. Subjects who had been exposed to COVID-19, were actively infected with it, or had recovered from it provided the deeply sampled blood TCRbeta repertoires that made up the dataset. A freely available public database, intended as a resource for researchers studying the immune response to SARS-CoV-2, is where the repertoires were released. The samples were drawn from the first 160 participants of the ongoing ImmuneRACE study and from 1,254 subjects provided by 6 global collaborators. Nearly every sample came with metadata listing a de-identified subject ID, COVID-19 status, age in years and sex. HLA class I and class II types, where available, came from metadata supplied by the sample provider rather than from assay-based typing. Findings and caveats that apply to the study as a whole: The quantity of clinical and demographic metadata differed by source and by participant and was supplied without curation.

With respect to this clone: Its antigen remains undetermined. Base qualities are missing; no much larger clone stands one base away.

The CDR3 starts with the cysteine, ends with the phenylalanine, and has 18 residues. The kept DNA is CDR3 alone, 54 bases in frame from the first base. Germline trimming amounts to 5 bases on V and 1 base on J, with 11 as the count of junction bases outside the gene matches. CDR1 and CDR2, looked up from the germline V gene (reference sequence), are LNHDA and SQIVND. TCRbeta CDR3 regions were amplified from genomic DNA by means of the immunoSEQ Assay, a bias-controlled multiplex PCR. In the paper's pipeline: Nucleated cell counts per sample were estimated from amplification of reference gene primers within the assay. Sequence reads were collapsed and filtered to measure the absolute abundance of every unique TCRbeta CDR3 rearrangement. For each sample, productive Simpson clonality was calculated by taking the square root of Simpson's diversity index across productive rearrangements. TCRdb provides this immuneACCESS table in a form limited to in-frame rearrangements. Some clones are lacking; in checked studies, under half of them reflect an unresolved V gene, and why the rest are absent is not known. For V, J and clone size, that table is used; D and trimming come from the DNA. The sample table contains around 170,000 clones; only one count was recorded for about 83% of them. The ten largest make up about 1.6% of the sample.

Collaborating institutions collected whole blood in K2EDTA tubes following their own protocols. Collaborator samples were shipped for TCRbeta analysis as frozen whole blood, isolated PBMCs, or DNA extracted from either sample type. The TCR originated in a human donor in a cohort sampled during active COVID-19. The sequence joins TRBV19 to TRBJ2-7; TRBD2 aligns with 13 central bases. Sequencing used peripheral blood. This receptor has the CDR3 CASSAAPPTSGGSYEQYF. The bases are TGTGCCAGTAGTGCCGCACCTCCGACTAGCGGGGGGTCCTACGAGCAGTACTTC. Beyond the CDR3, the reference TRBV19 and TRBJ2-7 genes provide the residues; the full variable domain reads: DGGITQSPKYLFRKEGQNVTLSCEQNLNHDAMYWYRQDPGQGLRLIYYSQIVNDFQKGDIAEGYSVSREKKESFPLTVTSAQKNPTAFYLCASSAAPPTSGGSYEQYFGPGTRLTVT.